This TCR beta chain was found in a study of PD-1 blockade in classical Hodgkin lymphoma. The method was immunoSEQ multiplex PCR; TCRdb's version includes in-frame clones alone and lacks a portion of them. Altogether 20,000 to 25,000 clones are present, 80% being singletons, with the ten largest covering 15% to 20%. This clone was detected a few times. Every one of the patients relapsed after autologous stem cell transplantation (brentuximab vedotin exposure was variable). Between the trimmed V and J ends, which lost 8 bases and 2 bases, there was a span of 14 bases. Germline-derived CDR1 and CDR2 are MNHEY and SMNVEV (reference sequence). The CDR3 runs 14 residues.

The chain joins TRBV27 to TRBJ2-3, with D possibly being TRBD2 (6 bases). Source: peripheral blood mononuclear cells (PBMCs), taken before the second cycle of nivolumab. This clonotype was sampled from a human donor with classical Hodgkin lymphoma. CDR3 residues: CASRVSGFTDTQYF. CDR3 DNA: TGTGCCAGCCGCGTTAGCGGATTCACAGATACGCAGTATTTT.